The 10 T cell receptor beta chains below come from one sample, sequenced in a study of blood T cell repertoires in COVID-19. TCRdb keeps only in-frame clones here, not all; method: immunoSEQ multiplex PCR. The sample shows roughly 100,000 clones, 89% of them seen only once. The specimen sequenced was peripheral blood. Receptors were obtained from an elderly woman with active COVID-19.

The chain is built from TRBV9 and TRBJ2-7; 14 nucleotides align to TRBD2. CDR1 and CDR2 from the germline V gene are SGDLS and YYNGEE. V lost 0 bases, J lost 5 bases, and 7 bases stayed unmatched. This CDR3 is 17 amino acids long. The CDR3 nucleotides are TGTGCCAGCAGCGTAGGGGGACTAGCGGGAGACCTACACGAGCAGTACTTC. Residues: CASSVGGLAGDLHEQYF.

This clone was seen only a few times. This sequence joins TRBV18 and TRBJ1-5, with D tentatively TRBD1 (6 bases). The CDR3 extends over 13 amino acids. V lost 6 bases, J lost 6 bases, and 12 bases lay in between. CDR1 is KGHSH and CDR2 is LQKENI in the germline V gene. CDR3 sequence: CASSTGYRQPQHF. CDR3 bases: TGTGCCAGCTCCACAGGGTACCGTCAGCCCCAGCATTTT.

The gene calls are TRBV9 and TRBJ2-3, with 11 bases matching TRBD2. V trimming: 1 base; J trimming: 4 bases; junction bases outside the gene matches: 8. CDR3 length: 17 amino acids. Germline CDR1 SGDLS, CDR2 YYNGEE. The CDR3 nucleotides are TGTGCCAGCAGCGTAAGGCCGACTAGCGGGAATTCAGATACGCAGTATTTT. Translated: CASSVRPTSGNSDTQYF.

V usage is TRBV15 and J usage is TRBJ2-1; possible D gene TRBD2, 6 bases. CDR3 size: 15 residues. Germline loops: CDR1 LNHNV, CDR2 YYDKDF (reference sequence). V was cut by 5 bases and J by 9 bases, with 20 bases left in between. The CDR3 DNA reads as TGTGCCACCAGCGGACAAAGAACGGGACTCGGTGAGCAGTTCTTC. This translates into CATSGQRTGLGEQFF. The complete variable domain, with remaining parts taken from reference TRBV15 and TRBJ2-1, reads DAMVIQNPRYQVTQFGKPVTLSCSQTLNHNVMYWYQQKSSQAPKLLFHYYDKDFNNEADTPDNFQSRRPNTSFCFLDIRSPGLGDTAMYLCATSGQRTGLGEQFFGPGTRLTVL.

CDR3 sequence: CASSAPTSGSENEQFF. CDR3 coding DNA: TGTGCCAGCAGCGCCCCGACTAGCGGGAGTGAAAATGAGCAGTTCTTC. The rearrangement links TRBV9 to TRBJ2-1, with TRBD2 matching over 12 bases. Looked up from germline, CDR1 is SGDLS and CDR2 is YYNGEE. V shed 3 bases and J 7 bases; nucleotides not matched to a gene: 8. The CDR3 is 16 residues long.

The CDR3 DNA is TGTGCCAGCAGCTTTACGACAGGGTTGGACGAGCAGTACTTC. Its translation: CASSFTTGLDEQYF. V is TRBV7-9 and J is TRBJ2-7; 7 bases are a match to TRBD1. V dropped 3 bases and J dropped 5; count of bases not matched to a gene: 7. The CDR3 length is 14 residues. The germline CDR1 and CDR2 sequences are SEHNR and FQNEAQ (reference sequence).

The chain joins TRBV27 to TRBJ2-4, with 7 bases identical to TRBD2. Germline lookup yields CDR1 MNHEY and CDR2 SMNVEV (reference sequence). This CDR3 region has 15 residues. Trimming took 5 bases from V and 5 from J; bases not matched to a gene: 9. The CDR3 coding sequence is TGTGCCAGCAGTCCTTTAGGACTAGTTGAAAACATTCAGTACTTC. It yields the protein CASSPLGLVENIQYF.

This sequence joins TRBV5-5 and TRBJ2-7; 7 nucleotides line up with TRBD1. V dropped 0 bases and J dropped 2; count of bases not matched to a gene: 5. Germline values: CDR1 SGHKS, CDR2 YYEKEE (reference sequence). The CDR3 contains 15 residues. The DNA for the CDR3 is TGTGCCAGCAGCTTGGTGAGGGGGCCCCCCTACGAGCAGTACTTC. Translating gives CASSLVRGPPYEQYF.

The CDR3 protein is CASSAGGRGEKLFF. CDR3 coding DNA: TGTGCCAGCTCAGCAGGGGGTAGAGGTGAAAAACTGTTTTTT. V usage is TRBV18 and J usage is TRBJ1-4; the match to TRBD1 covers 7 bases. This CDR3 contains 14 residues. Looked up from germline, CDR1 is KGHSH and CDR2 is LQKENI. The trim removed 5 bases at V and 7 bases at J, leaving 7 bases unmatched.

This clone was seen a single time. The chain couples TRBV7-9 to TRBJ1-5; tentatively, D is TRBD1 (5 bases). The V end lost 1 base, the J end lost 7 bases, and 14 bases lay between the germline ends. CDR3 length equals 15 residues. Germline V CDR1 and CDR2: SEHNR, FQNEAQ (reference sequence). This CDR3 reads CASSLGAGGGQPQHF. DNA of the CDR3: TGTGCCAGCAGCTTAGGAGCGGGGGGTGGGCAGCCCCAGCATTTT.